The next 3 T cell receptor beta chains were all read from a single sample in a study of PD-1 blockade in classical Hodgkin lymphoma. The time point denotes: cycle 4 day 1 (C4D1), after 6 weeks of nivolumab. Every one of the patients relapsed after autologous stem cell transplantation (brentuximab vedotin exposure was variable). The protocol was immunoSEQ multiplex PCR, while the TCRdb copy is restricted to in-frame clones and leaves out a portion. The repertoire holds 28,000 or so clones, with around 80% as singletons. The specimen comprised peripheral blood mononuclear cells (PBMCs), sampled before the fourth cycle of nivolumab. These receptors all stem from a human donor with classical Hodgkin lymphoma.

The chain links TRBV15 to TRBJ1-2; D might be TRBD1 (6 bases). There are 13 residues in the CDR3. V was pared by 0 bases and J by 12 bases, with 14 bases between. The germline gives CDR1 LNHNV, CDR2 YYDKDF (reference sequence). The CDR3 coding sequence is TGTGCCACCAGCAGAGATAGGGACACTTTTCACACCTTC. This sequence encodes CATSRDRDTFHTF.

CDR3 in amino acids: CASSLAPWDTGELFF. In DNA form, the CDR3 reads TGTGCCAGCAGCTTAGCCCCATGGGACACCGGGGAGCTGTTTTTT. V usage is TRBV7-9 and J usage is TRBJ2-2; D is unclear. V lost 0 bases to trimming and J lost 3 bases, with 8 bases between them. This CDR3 is 15 amino acids long. The germline V gene encodes CDR1 SEHNR and CDR2 FQNEAQ (reference sequence).

This chain links TRBV4-2 with TRBJ2-1; 14 bases line up with TRBD2. V lost 4 bases and J lost 7; bases outside the gene matches: 9. This CDR3 has 17 residues. Germline assignment: CDR1 LGHNA and CDR2 YNFKEQ. The chain's CDR3 is CASSPGTSGSLRNEQFF. The CDR3 DNA reads as TGTGCCAGCAGCCCTGGGACTAGCGGGAGCTTACGGAATGAGCAGTTCTTC.